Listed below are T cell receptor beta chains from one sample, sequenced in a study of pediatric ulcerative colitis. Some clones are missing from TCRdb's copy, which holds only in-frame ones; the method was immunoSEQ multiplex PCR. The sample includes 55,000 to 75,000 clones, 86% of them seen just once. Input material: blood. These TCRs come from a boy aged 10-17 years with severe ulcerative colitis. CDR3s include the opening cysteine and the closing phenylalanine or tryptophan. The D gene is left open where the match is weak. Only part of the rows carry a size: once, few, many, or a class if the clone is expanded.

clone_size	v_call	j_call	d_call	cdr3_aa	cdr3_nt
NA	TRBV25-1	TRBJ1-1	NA	CASSEFSGHGAFF	TGTGCCAGCAGTGAATTCTCGGGCCACGGAGCTTTCTTT
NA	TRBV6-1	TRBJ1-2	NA	CASSPGGGAFGYTF	TGTGCCAGCAGTCCTGGGGGGGGAGCGTTTGGCTACACCTTC
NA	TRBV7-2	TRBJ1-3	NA	CASSSQAGGNPGNTIYF	TGTGCCAGCAGCTCACAAGCGGGGGGCAATCCGGGAAACACCATATATTTT
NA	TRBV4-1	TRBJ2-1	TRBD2	CASSQSQGGNEQFF	TGCGCCAGCAGCCAATCCCAGGGAGGGAATGAGCAGTTCTTC
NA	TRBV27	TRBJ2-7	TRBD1	CASSYGTGPYEQYF	TGTGCCAGCAGTTACGGGACAGGACCCTACGAGCAGTACTTC
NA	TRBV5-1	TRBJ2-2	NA	CASSFRGRGTGELFF	TGCGCCAGCAGCTTCCGGGGAAGAGGCACCGGGGAGCTGTTTTTT
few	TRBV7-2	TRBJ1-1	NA	CASSLALGGTEAFF	TGTGCCAGCAGCTTAGCGCTTGGAGGGACTGAAGCTTTCTTT
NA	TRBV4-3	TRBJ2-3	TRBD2	CASSQDSGGSTDTQYF	TGCGCCAGCAGCCAAGATAGCGGGGGAAGCACAGATACGCAGTATTTT
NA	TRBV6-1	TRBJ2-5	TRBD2	CASSAHLPLAGRETQYF	TGTGCCAGCAGTGCCCACTTACCCCTAGCGGGACGGGAGACCCAGTACTTC
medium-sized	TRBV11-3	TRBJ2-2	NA	CASSLVLADTGELFF	TGTGCCAGCAGCTTAGTACTAGCCGACACCGGGGAGCTGTTTTTT
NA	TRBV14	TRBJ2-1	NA	CASSRWAYNEQFF	TGTGCCAGCAGCCGATGGGCCTACAATGAGCAGTTCTTC
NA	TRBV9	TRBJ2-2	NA	CASSDRGSVTGELFF	TGTGCCAGCAGCGACCGGGGGAGTGTCACCGGGGAGCTGTTTTTT
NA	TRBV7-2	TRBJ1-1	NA	CASSFAGRAEAFF	TGTGCCAGCAGCTTTGCCGGGAGGGCTGAAGCTTTCTTT
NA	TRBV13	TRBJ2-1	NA	CASSLGGGSYNEQFF	TGTGCCAGCAGCTTAGGCGGGGGTTCCTACAATGAGCAGTTCTTC